Listed here is a single TCR beta chain. What it binds is unknown. The method was immunoSEQ multiplex PCR; TCRdb's version includes in-frame clones alone and lacks a portion of them. This repertoire shows about 100,000 clones, approximately 87% found once; its top ten account for about a sixth. This CDR3 has 15 amino acids. J lost 0 bases, V lost 10 bases, and 10 bases had no gene match. The germline gives CDR1 SNHLY, CDR2 FYNNEI. This sample was taken from a study of T cell responses to AZD1222 COVID-19 vaccine. Overall study findings and caveats: Of the AZD1222 recipients, only six or seven were seropositive at baseline. Regions 160-218 and 743-854 held dominance among vaccine-associated CD4 TCRs, which spanned spike. There were mostly white British donors and more females than males, and clonal diversity was possibly underestimated.

Material: peripheral blood, obtained on day 0 of AZD1222 vaccination. The origin of this receptor is an adult in good health. This chain joins TRBV2 and TRBJ2-3, with TRBD1 identical over 7 bases. The CDR3 loop is CAINRGGASTDTQYF. CDR3 coding DNA: TGTGCCATCAATAGAGGGGGCGCAAGCACAGATACGCAGTATTTT.